These 4 T cell receptor beta chains came from one sample sequenced in a study of blood T cells in healthy people across ages (dated by TCRdb to 2015 to 2017). The protocol used for the library was 5' RACE. The run used an Illumina HiSeq 2500. The second PCR ran for about 6 to 11 cycles and used a J-beta primer mix along with a sample-barcoded 5' primer. The raw public reads went through TCRdb reprocessing: fastp at Q25, MiXCR clone calling, in-frame beta chains kept. Every distinct CDR3 protein forms one entry, paired with its most common genes and DNA. Present in this sample are 650,000 to 1,000,000 distinct CDR3 sequences, about 36% of which were seen just once. The top ten hold 10% to 15% of the sample. The specimen was blood. These receptors all stem from a man aged 18 to 30 in good health.

This clonotype was counted between two and nine times. The chain joins TRBV9 to TRBJ2-1, with TRBD2 identical over 7 bases. The end of the DNA fits TRBJ2-7 better, so the J call may be wrong. The CDR3 is made up of 16 amino acids. Germline V gives CDR1 SGDLS, CDR2 YYNGEE. The CDR3 DNA is TGTGCCAGCAGCCCCAGTGGGGCTAGGGACTACAATGAGCAGTACTTC. As protein: CASSPSGARDYNEQYF.

The chain joins TRBV21-1 to TRBJ1-1; the table's TRBD1 call for D was not verified on the DNA. TRBV21-1 is recorded as a pseudogene. This CDR3 contains 13 residues. CDR3 sequence: CASSPGQAAEAFF. Written as DNA, the CDR3 is TGTGCCAGCAGCCCTGGACAGGCCGCTGAAGCTTTCTTT.

J is TRBJ2-1 and V is TRBV9; D unclear. CDR3 size: 16 residues. The germline V gene has CDR1 SGDLS and CDR2 YYNGEE. With 4 bases removed from V and 5 bases from J, the gap between germline ends came to 19 bases. In nucleotides, the CDR3 is TGTGCCAGCAGCCTACGATTAGGCAGCCTAAACAATGAGCAGTTCTTC. As protein: CASSLRLGSLNNEQFF.

This clonotype has more than one count but fewer than ten. The J gene is TRBJ1-5, the V gene TRBV27; unclear D gene. The V end was cut by 8 bases, the J end by 3 bases, with 8 bases between. There are 12 residues in the CDR3. Per germline, CDR1 MNHEY and CDR2 SMNVEV (reference sequence). CDR3 in DNA: TGTGCCAGCGGAGGATTCAATCAGCCCCAGCATTTT. Protein product: CASGGFNQPQHF.